The present entry profiles one T cell receptor (beta chain) with its context. Its antigen is as yet unknown. Trimming removed 11 bases at V and 7 bases at J, with 18 bases between. The CDR3 has 14 amino acids. Germline V lookup: CDR1 MDHEN, CDR2 SYDVKM. This record comes from a study of T cell responses to AZD1222 COVID-19 vaccine. Overall study results and limits: After two AZD1222 doses, spike-specific TCR breadth and depth rose versus day 0. Scientists sampled the repertoires only once the peak T cell response had passed. It should be noted that donors were predominantly white British and more often female, and clonal diversity was possibly underestimated.

Doses given second, at about 4 or about 12 weeks, were pooled. Clones were sequenced by immunoSEQ multiplex PCR, and TCRdb holds only the in-frame ones, with some missing. Of roughly 99,000 clones in the sample, 70% to 90% were seen once. The rearrangement joins TRBV28 to TRBJ1-6; D is possibly TRBD1 (6 bases). The receptor was isolated from an adult who received the AZD1222 COVID-19 vaccine. The source material was peripheral blood, sampled 28 days after the second AZD1222 dose. This CDR3 reads CACFPRGRNSPLHF. The CDR3 DNA reads TGTGCCTGCTTCCCCCGGGGGCGAAATTCACCCCTCCACTTT.